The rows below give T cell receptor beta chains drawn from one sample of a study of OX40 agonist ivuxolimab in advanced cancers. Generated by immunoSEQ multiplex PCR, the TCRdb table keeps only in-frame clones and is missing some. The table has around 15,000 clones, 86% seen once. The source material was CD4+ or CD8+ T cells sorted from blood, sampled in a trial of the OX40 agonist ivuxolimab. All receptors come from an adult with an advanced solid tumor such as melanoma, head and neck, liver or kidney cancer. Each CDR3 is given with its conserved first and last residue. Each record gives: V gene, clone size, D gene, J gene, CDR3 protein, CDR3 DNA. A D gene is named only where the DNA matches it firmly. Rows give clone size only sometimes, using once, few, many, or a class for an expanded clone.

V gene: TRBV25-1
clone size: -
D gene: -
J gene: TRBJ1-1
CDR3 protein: CASSDPPGSANTEAFF
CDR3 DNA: TGTGCCAGCAGTGATCCCCCGGGCAGCGCGAACACTGAAGCTTTCTTT

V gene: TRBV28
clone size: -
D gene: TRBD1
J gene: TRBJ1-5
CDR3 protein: CASRTGGLRPQHF
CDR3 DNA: TGTGCCAGCCGGACAGGGGGCCTTCGGCCCCAGCATTTT

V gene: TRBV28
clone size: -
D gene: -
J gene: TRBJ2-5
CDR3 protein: CASSLSSSRETQYF
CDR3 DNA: TGTGCCAGCAGTTTATCTAGCAGTAGAGAGACCCAGTACTTC

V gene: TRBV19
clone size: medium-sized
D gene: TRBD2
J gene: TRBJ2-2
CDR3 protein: CASRSSGRATGELFF
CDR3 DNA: TGTGCCAGTAGATCTAGCGGGAGGGCCACCGGGGAGCTGTTTTTT

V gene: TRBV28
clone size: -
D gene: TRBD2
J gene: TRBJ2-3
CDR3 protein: CASSVWTSGTDTQYF
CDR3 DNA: TGTGCCAGCAGTGTCTGGACTAGCGGCACAGATACGCAGTATTTT

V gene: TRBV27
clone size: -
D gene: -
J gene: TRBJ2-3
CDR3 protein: CASSTPTWRSKGGTQYF
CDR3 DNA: TGTGCCAGCAGTACCCCTACTTGGAGGTCGAAGGGAGGTACGCAGTATTTT

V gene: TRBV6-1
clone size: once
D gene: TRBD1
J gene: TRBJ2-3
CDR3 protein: CASSGQGADTQYF
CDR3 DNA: TGTGCCAGCAGTGGACAGGGCGCAGATACGCAGTATTTT

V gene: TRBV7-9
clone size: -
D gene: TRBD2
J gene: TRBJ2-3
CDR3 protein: CASSVGTSGRKGTDTQYF
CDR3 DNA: TGTGCCAGCAGCGTGGGGACTAGCGGGAGGAAGGGCACAGATACGCAGTATTTT

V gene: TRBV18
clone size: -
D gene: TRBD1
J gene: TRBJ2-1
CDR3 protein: CASSGQGGEQFF
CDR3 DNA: TGTGCCAGCTCAGGACAGGGAGGTGAGCAGTTCTTC

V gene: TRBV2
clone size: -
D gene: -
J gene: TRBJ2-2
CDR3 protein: CASKSTDIGELFF
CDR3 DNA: TGTGCCAGCAAGAGTACAGATATCGGGGAGCTGTTTTTT

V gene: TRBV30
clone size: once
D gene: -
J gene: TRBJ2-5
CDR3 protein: CALDLETQYF
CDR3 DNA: TGTGCCCTGGACCTGGAGACCCAGTACTTC

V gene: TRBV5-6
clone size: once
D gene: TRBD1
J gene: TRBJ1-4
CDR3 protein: CASSPRQGGEKLFF
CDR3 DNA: TGTGCCAGCAGCCCCCGACAGGGGGGTGAAAAACTGTTTTTT

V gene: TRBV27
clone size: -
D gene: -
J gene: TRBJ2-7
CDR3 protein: CASSTGTEINEQYF
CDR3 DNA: TGTGCCAGCAGTACCGGGACGGAAATTAACGAGCAGTACTTC

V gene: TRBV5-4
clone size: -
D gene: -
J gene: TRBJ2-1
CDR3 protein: CASSGSSVNEQFF
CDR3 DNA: TGTGCCAGCAGCGGCTCCTCCGTCAATGAGCAGTTCTTC

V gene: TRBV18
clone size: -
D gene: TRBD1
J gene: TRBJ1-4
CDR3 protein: CASSPGQGANEKLFF
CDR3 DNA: TGTGCCAGCTCACCTGGACAGGGGGCTAATGAAAAACTGTTTTTT

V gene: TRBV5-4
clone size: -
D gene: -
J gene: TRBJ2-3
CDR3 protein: CASGSSVGDTQYF
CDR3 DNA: TGTGCCAGCGGTAGCTCCGTGGGGGATACGCAGTATTTT

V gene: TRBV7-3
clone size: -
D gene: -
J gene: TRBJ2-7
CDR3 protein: CASSLVANEQYF
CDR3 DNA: TGTGCCAGCAGCTTAGTAGCTAACGAGCAGTACTTC

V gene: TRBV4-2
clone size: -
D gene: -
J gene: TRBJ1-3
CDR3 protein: CASSLDVYGNTIYF
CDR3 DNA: TGTGCCAGCAGCTTAGATGTGTACGGAAACACCATATATTTT

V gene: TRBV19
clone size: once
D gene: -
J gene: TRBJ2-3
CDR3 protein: CASSTQAWGFTDSTDTQYF
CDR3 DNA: TGTGCCAGTAGTACCCAGGCTTGGGGCTTCACAGACTCCACAGATACGCAGTATTTT

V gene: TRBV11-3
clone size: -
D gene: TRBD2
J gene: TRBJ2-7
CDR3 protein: CASSPTSGSYEQYF
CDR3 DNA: TGTGCCAGCAGCCCGACTAGCGGGAGCTACGAGCAGTACTTC

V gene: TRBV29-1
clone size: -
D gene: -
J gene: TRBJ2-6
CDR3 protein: CSVGQLGANVLTF
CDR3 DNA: TGCAGCGTTGGTCAGCTTGGGGCCAACGTCCTGACTTTC

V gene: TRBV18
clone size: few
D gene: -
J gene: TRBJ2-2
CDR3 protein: CAREGAGGDTGELFF
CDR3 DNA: TGTGCCAGGGAGGGGGCGGGAGGTGACACCGGGGAGCTGTTTTTT

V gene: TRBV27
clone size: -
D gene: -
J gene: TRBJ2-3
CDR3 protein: CASRSWGEGTDTQYF
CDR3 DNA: TGTGCCAGCAGGTCCTGGGGCGAGGGGACAGATACGCAGTATTTT

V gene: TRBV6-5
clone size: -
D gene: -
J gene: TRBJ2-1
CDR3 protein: CASSYGSYHEQFF
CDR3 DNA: TGTGCCAGCAGTTACGGTAGCTACCATGAGCAGTTCTTC

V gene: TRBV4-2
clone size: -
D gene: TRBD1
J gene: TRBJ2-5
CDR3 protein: CASSDPGQGLETQYF
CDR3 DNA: TGTGCCAGCAGCGACCCGGGACAGGGTTTGGAGACCCAGTACTTC

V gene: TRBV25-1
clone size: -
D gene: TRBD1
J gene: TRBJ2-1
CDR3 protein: CASGRDRGRSNEQFF
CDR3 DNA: TGTGCCAGCGGGAGGGACAGGGGGCGATCCAATGAGCAGTTCTTC

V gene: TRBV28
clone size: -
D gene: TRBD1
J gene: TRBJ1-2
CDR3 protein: CASRTGDYGYTF
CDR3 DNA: TGCGCCAGCAGAACAGGGGACTATGGCTACACCTTC

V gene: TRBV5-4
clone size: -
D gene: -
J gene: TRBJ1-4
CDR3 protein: CASSPRGGDDEKLFF
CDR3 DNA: TGTGCCAGCAGCCCGCGGGGAGGGGACGATGAAAAACTGTTTTTT

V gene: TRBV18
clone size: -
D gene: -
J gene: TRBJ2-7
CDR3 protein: CASSPPDTPYEQYF
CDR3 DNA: TGTGCCAGCTCACCACCGGACACCCCCTACGAGCAGTACTTC

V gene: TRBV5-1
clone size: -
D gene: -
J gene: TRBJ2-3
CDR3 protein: CASSSEFTDTQYF
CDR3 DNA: TGCGCCAGCAGCTCCGAATTCACAGATACGCAGTATTTT

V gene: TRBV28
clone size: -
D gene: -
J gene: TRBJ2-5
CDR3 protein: CASSLGGAQETQYF
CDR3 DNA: TGTGCCAGCAGTTTGGGGGGGGCGCAAGAGACCCAGTACTTC

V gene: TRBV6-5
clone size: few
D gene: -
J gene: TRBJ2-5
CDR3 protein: CASRDTYQETQYF
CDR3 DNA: TGTGCCAGCAGGGACACCTACCAAGAGACCCAGTACTTC

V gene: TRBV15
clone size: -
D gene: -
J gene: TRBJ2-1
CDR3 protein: CATSRDKSPYNEQFF
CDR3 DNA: TGTGCCACCAGCAGAGATAAGAGCCCCTACAATGAGCAGTTCTTC